This TCR beta chain is from a study of cytomegalovirus exposure and HLA in healthy donors. Study in general: An early release of data contained roughly 90 million unique TCRs, which came from HLA-typed donors.

The CDR3 covers 15 residues. Trimming removed 0 bases from V and 3 bases from J, with 12 bases in between. Germline loops: CDR1 SGHVS, CDR2 FQNEAQ. Both 60 Vbeta primers and 13 Jbeta primers went into the PCR. Only in-frame clones appear in the TCRdb table, and some are missing; sequencing was by immunoSEQ multiplex PCR. In the table there are some 250,000 clones, about 80% of which are singletons. Study-wide results and caveats: Investigators reported approximately 150 TCR beta chains as tied to cytomegalovirus.

Note on this clone: Antigen unknown.

This sequence was found in a woman aged 60-75 years in good health and CMV-seropositive. The chain employs TRBV7-8 and TRBJ2-7; D not certain. Sequencing was carried out using PBMCs. CDR3 sequence reads: CASSLAVARFYEQYF. Here the CDR3 DNA reads TGTGCCAGCAGCTTAGCGGTTGCCAGGTTCTACGAGCAGTACTTC.